This T cell receptor beta chain was retrieved from a study of response to subunit inactivated influenza vaccine. Study-wide points: The authors proposed limited new T cell recruitment per seasonal influenza vaccination.

TCRdb redid the calling of the RT-PCR reads with MiXCR, one entry per CDR3 protein. The sample lists roughly 170,000 distinct CDR3 sequences; about a tenth were seen once. This clonotype has at least ten counts. The antigen is undetermined. J was trimmed by 5 bases and V by 4 bases; bases with no gene match: 8. Germline V gene lookup returns CDR1 SGHRS and CDR2 YFSETQ. The CDR3 length is 15 residues. The TCR originated in a man aged 45-60 years who received an inactivated influenza vaccine. The J gene is TRBJ1-4, the V gene TRBV5-1; 7 bases match TRBD1. This specimen consisted of non-naive T cells sorted from PBMCs, obtained on the day of vaccination. The CDR3 DNA follows: TGCGCCAGCAGCCTACAGGGGCAGAACAATGAAAAACTGTTTTTT. Encoded protein: CASSLQGQNNEKLFF.